The 29 T cell receptor beta chains below all came from one sample that was sequenced in a study of radiotherapy plus CTLA-4 blockade in lung cancer. Repertoires were generated with immunoSEQ multiplex PCR, while TCRdb's copy carries only in-frame clones and drops some. The top ten hold about 23% of the sample, which has more than 40,000 clones, roughly 67% seen once. The source material was peripheral blood, sampled from a patient treated with radiotherapy plus ipilimumab. The receptors originated from a human donor with non-small cell lung cancer who had a partial response to radiotherapy plus ipilimumab.

In DNA form, the CDR3 reads TGTGCCAGCAGTGAGGGTCAGGGGGCAGGTGGCTACACCTTC. This gives the protein CASSEGQGAGGYTF. The chain joins TRBV6-1 to TRBJ1-2, with TRBD1 matching over 8 bases. Germline assignment: CDR1 MNHNS and CDR2 SASEGT. The V gene end was trimmed by 3 bases and the J gene end by 7 bases; junction bases not matched to a gene: 7. This CDR3 spans 14 amino acids.

This clone was found a few times. The chain combines TRBV10-3 with TRBJ1-3, with D uncertain. The germline gives CDR1 ENHRY, CDR2 SYGVKD. The CDR3 runs 14 residues. V was pared by 7 bases and J by 6 bases, with 16 bases between. The CDR3 protein is CAITDILMINTIYF. The DNA for the CDR3 is TGTGCCATCACCGACATCTTGATGATAAACACCATATATTTT.

The chain has TRBV19 and TRBJ1-4, with D perhaps matching TRBD1 (5 bases). Germline loops: CDR1 LNHDA, CDR2 SQIVND (reference sequence). The CDR3 is made up of 14 amino acids. V gave up 3 bases and J gave up 8 bases, with 13 bases separating them. CDR3 protein: CASSISGLREKLFF. The DNA of the CDR3 is TGTGCCAGTAGTATTTCAGGGTTACGGGAAAAACTGTTTTTT.

V and J are TRBV18 and TRBJ2-1; TRBD1 might be the D (6 bases). Per the germline V gene, CDR1 is KGHSH and CDR2 is LQKENI. The CDR3 is 16 residues long. V shed 3 bases and J shed 8 bases, with 20 bases lying between them. The CDR3 DNA follows: TGTGCCAGCTCACCGAGGGAAACAGGGAACGTATATGAGCAGTTCTTC. As protein: CASSPRETGNVYEQFF.

This sequence joins TRBV27 and TRBJ2-2, with D possibly matching TRBD1 (7 bases). The CDR3 length is 17 residues. V dropped 1 base and J dropped 6 bases, with 18 bases sitting between them. In germline, CDR1 is MNHEY, CDR2 SMNVEV (reference sequence). CDR3 residues: CASSLFPPRGASGELFF. In DNA form, the CDR3 reads TGTGCCAGCAGTTTATTCCCCCCCAGGGGGGCGTCCGGGGAGCTGTTTTTT.

This clone showed up just a few times. This chain uses TRBV5-6 with TRBJ2-3, with 16 nucleotides matching TRBD2. The germline V gene has CDR1 SGHDT and CDR2 YYEEEE. V lost 4 bases, J lost 6 bases, and 8 bases stayed unmatched. The CDR3 runs to 17 residues. The CDR3 loop is CASSRGTSGRARDTQYF. The CDR3 region has the DNA TGTGCCAGCAGCCGAGGGACTAGCGGGAGGGCCAGGGATACGCAGTATTTT.

This clone has just a few counts. CDR3 residues: CATVMGPGAGYTF. CDR3 nucleotide sequence: TGTGCCACCGTAATGGGGCCCGGTGCAGGCTACACCTTC. The rearrangement uses TRBV6-5 and TRBJ1-2; a weak D match, TRBD1 (5 bases). Trimming removed 10 bases from V and 8 bases from J, with 20 bases in between. The germline gives CDR1 MNHEY, CDR2 SVGAGI. The CDR3 covers 13 residues.

Only one count was recorded for this clone. J is TRBJ2-7 and V is TRBV30; tentative D call: TRBD1 (6 bases). Trimming shortened V by 3 bases and J by 2 bases, and 14 bases separated the two germline ends. In germline, CDR1 is GTSNPN, CDR2 SVGIG (reference sequence). The CDR3 totals 14 residues. The CDR3 loop reads CAWRRGSVPYEQYF. DNA of the CDR3: TGTGCCTGGAGGAGGGGGTCGGTACCCTACGAGCAGTACTTC.

The chain carries TRBV19 and TRBJ1-5, with 7 bases identical to TRBD1. V was pared by 3 bases and J by 7 bases, with 9 bases of the junction left unmatched. Germline V CDR1 and CDR2: LNHDA, SQIVND (reference sequence). The CDR3 is made up of 15 amino acids. The CDR3 reads CASSISRQGSQPQHF. DNA of the CDR3: TGTGCCAGTAGTATCTCCCGACAGGGATCGCAGCCCCAGCATTTT.

The chain recombines TRBV4-1 with TRBJ1-5, with D maybe TRBD1 (5 bases). The CDR3 covers 12 residues. V dropped 6 bases and J dropped 5 bases, with 8 bases sitting between them. Per germline, CDR1 MGHRA and CDR2 YSYEKL. The CDR3 region is CASSQGYQPQHF. CDR3 DNA sequence: TGCGCCAGCAGTCAGGGTTATCAGCCCCAGCATTTT.

This clone came up a few times. The chain employs TRBV6-1 and TRBJ1-5; unclear D gene. V lost 4 bases, J lost 2 bases, and 15 bases lay in between. The length of the CDR3 is 16 residues. Germline lookup yields CDR1 MNHNS and CDR2 SASEGT. The CDR3 DNA is TGTGCCAGCAGTGTGTCCCAAATGGGCGGCAATCAGCCCCAGCATTTT. It yields the protein CASSVSQMGGNQPQHF.

The V gene is TRBV7-6, the J gene TRBJ1-1, with TRBD1 identical over 10 bases. J was trimmed by 4 bases and V by 2 bases; bases with no gene match: 4. Germline values: CDR1 SGHVS, CDR2 FNYEAQ. The CDR3 sequence is 15 residues long. This chain's CDR3 is CASSLSTGGFTEAFF. Here the CDR3 DNA reads TGTGCCAGCAGCTTATCGACAGGGGGCTTCACTGAAGCTTTCTTT.

Written as DNA, the CDR3 is TGTGCCAGTAGTATCCGGGACAGGGCGAACGAGCAGTACTTC. Amino acids: CASSIRDRANEQYF. The chain employs TRBV19 and TRBJ2-7; TRBD1 aligns across 9 bases. CDR1 is LNHDA, CDR2 SQIVND, per germline (reference sequence). The V segment lost 3 bases and the J segment 5 bases; nucleotides outside the gene matches: 5. CDR3 size: 14 residues.

This clone was detected a few times. The rearrangement joins TRBV19 to TRBJ2-2; 7 nucleotides align to TRBD1. The trim removed 4 bases at V and 0 bases at J, leaving 2 bases unmatched. Germline lookup yields CDR1 LNHDA and CDR2 SQIVND (reference sequence). CDR3 length: 15 residues. Here the CDR3 reads CASSTGGTNTGELFF. CDR3 DNA: TGTGCCAGTAGTACAGGGGGTACGAACACCGGGGAGCTGTTTTTT.

This chain uses TRBV30 with TRBJ2-1, with 8 nucleotides matching TRBD2. The CDR3 covers 15 residues. The ends lost 3 bases at V and 4 bases at J; junction bases unmatched: 8. Germline values: CDR1 GTSNPN, CDR2 SVGIG (reference sequence). CDR3 sequence reads: CAWRPPASGYNEQFF. CDR3 sequence (DNA): TGTGCCTGGAGGCCCCCGGCTAGCGGGTACAATGAGCAGTTCTTC.

The chain combines TRBV10-3 with TRBJ2-7; D may be TRBD2 (5 bases). The CDR3 extends over 14 amino acids. Trimming stripped 8 bases from V and 4 bases from J, with 18 bases between. Germline loops: CDR1 ENHRY, CDR2 SYGVKD. CDR3 in amino acids: CAIARSGDIYEQYF. CDR3 nucleotides: TGTGCCATCGCCCGGAGCGGAGATATTTACGAGCAGTACTTC.

This clone was counted between two and nine times. The V and J genes are TRBV6-6 and TRBJ2-3; D remains ambiguous. The germline V gene has CDR1 MNHNY and CDR2 SVGAGI (reference sequence). V dropped 6 bases and J dropped 0 bases, with 10 bases sitting between them. The CDR3 is made up of 14 amino acids. DNA for the CDR3: TGTGCCAGCAGGGGCAGCCCTAGCACAGATACGCAGTATTTT. Its protein is CASRGSPSTDTQYF.

J is TRBJ1-3 and V is TRBV5-1; D uncertain. V was pared by 0 bases and J by 0 bases, with 10 bases between. The CDR3 spans 16 residues. Germline CDR1 reads SGHRS; CDR2 reads YFSETQ. The CDR3 region has the DNA TGCGCCAGCAGCTTGGGTCTACCAAACTCTGGAAACACCATATATTTT. This codes for CASSLGLPNSGNTIYF.

This rearrangement joins TRBV7-9 to TRBJ2-7, with 12 bases identical to TRBD1. Looked up from germline, CDR1 is SEHNR and CDR2 is FQNEAQ (reference sequence). There are 15 residues in the CDR3. Germline trimming cut 6 bases from V and 1 base from J; bases unmatched to any gene: 4. In DNA, the CDR3 is TGTGCCAGCAGTGGGGGACAGGGGGCTTCCTACGAGCAGTACTTC. Amino acids: CASSGGQGASYEQYF.

CDR3 sequence: CAWSSTSGGAYEQFF. The CDR3 DNA is TGTGCCTGGAGTTCGACTAGCGGGGGGGCCTATGAGCAGTTCTTC. This chain joins TRBV30 and TRBJ2-1; 14 bases line up with TRBD2. The trim removed 2 bases at V and 8 bases at J, leaving 5 bases unmatched. The CDR3 has 15 residues. CDR1 and CDR2 from the germline V gene are GTSNPN and SVGIG (reference sequence).

The V and J genes are TRBV2 and TRBJ2-3; D call uncertain. The germline V and J ends were trimmed by 3 bases and 3 bases, with 4 bases remaining between them. Germline V gene lookup returns CDR1 SNHLY and CDR2 FYNNEI. The CDR3 length is 12 residues. The CDR3 DNA sequence: TGTGCCAGCAGTGATATGACAGATACGCAGTATTTT. Its translation is CASSDMTDTQYF.

The rearrangement links TRBV5-1 to TRBJ2-7; D unresolved. The CDR3 totals 14 residues. V shed 0 bases and J shed 0 bases, with 7 bases lying between them. Germline V gene sequence: CDR1 SGHRS, CDR2 YFSETQ. In DNA form, the CDR3 reads TGCGCCAGCAGCTTGGACTCGAGCTCCTACGAGCAGTACTTC. This sequence encodes CASSLDSSSYEQYF.

The table lists this clone with a few counts. The chain links TRBV7-9 to TRBJ2-1; TRBD2 aligns across 8 bases. CDR1 SEHNR and CDR2 FQNEAQ come from the germline V gene (reference sequence). V was clipped by 5 bases and J by 0 bases; unmatched bases: 9. The CDR3 has 17 residues. CDR3 region: CASSPPASGRSYNEQFF. Written as DNA, the CDR3 is TGTGCCAGCAGCCCCCCCGCTAGCGGGCGCTCCTACAATGAGCAGTTCTTC.

This clone was observed a handful of times. This chain joins TRBV5-1 and TRBJ1-4, with 10 bases aligning to TRBD1. Germline CDR1 SGHRS, CDR2 YFSETQ. V shed 2 bases, J shed 7 bases, and the junction held 11 bases outside the gene matches. The length of the CDR3 is 17 residues. The CDR3 region has the DNA TGCGCCAGCAGCTTCCTCGGGACAGGGGACGGGGGTGAAAAACTGTTTTTT. Translated, it gives CASSFLGTGDGGEKLFF.

This sequence joins TRBV4-1 and TRBJ1-1; no definite D call. This CDR3 has 13 residues. V was trimmed by 1 base and J by 6 bases, leaving 9 bases between them. The germline V gene encodes CDR1 MGHRA and CDR2 YSYEKL. CDR3 amino acids: CASSQVGQPEAFF. The CDR3 coding sequence is TGCGCCAGCAGCCAAGTTGGGCAGCCTGAAGCTTTCTTT.

This clone was observed once. CDR3 in DNA: TGTGCCAGCGGATCCGGGACAGGGGGCTACGAGCAGTACTTC. Translated: CASGSGTGGYEQYF. The gene calls are TRBV6-6 and TRBJ2-7, with TRBD1 matching 11 bases. The J segment lost 3 bases and the V segment lost 8 bases, leaving 6 bases of the junction unmatched. Germline V lookup: CDR1 MNHNY, CDR2 SVGAGI (reference sequence). The length of the CDR3 is 14 residues.

The chain employs TRBV19 and TRBJ1-1; D remains unclear. The CDR3 contains 12 residues. V was trimmed by 4 bases and J by 5 bases, leaving 8 bases between them. Germline CDR1 and CDR2: LNHDA and SQIVND (reference sequence). CDR3 in amino acids: CASSNDGTEAFF. The CDR3 DNA reads TGTGCCAGTAGTAACGACGGGACTGAAGCTTTCTTT.

CDR3 nucleotide sequence: TGTGCCAGCAGCCAAGAGGGACTAGCGGGAGGGGGTGAGCAGTTCTTC. Translated, it gives CASSQEGLAGGGEQFF. This rearrangement joins TRBV4-2 to TRBJ2-1; 16 nucleotides line up with TRBD2. V was pared by 0 bases and J by 9 bases, with 2 bases of the junction left unmatched. From germline, CDR1 is LGHNA and CDR2 YNFKEQ. The CDR3 sequence is 16 residues long.

The chain carries TRBV7-9 and TRBJ2-1, with D possibly being TRBD1 (5 bases). The CDR3 spans 13 residues. V lost 3 bases and J 10 bases, leaving 13 bases between the germline ends. Germline values: CDR1 SEHNR, CDR2 FQNEAQ (reference sequence). The chain's CDR3 is CASSFQGRPEQFF. The CDR3 nucleotides read TGTGCCAGCAGCTTCCAGGGCCGACCGGAGCAGTTCTTC.